Listed here are 22 T cell receptor beta chains from one sample, sequenced in a study of blood T cell repertoires in COVID-19. Using immunoSEQ multiplex PCR, the repertoire was profiled, and TCRdb retains in-frame clones only, with some absent. The repertoire consists of around 150,000 clones, with 80% to 90% occurring once and the leading ten covering roughly a fifth. Sequencing input: peripheral blood. Receptor source: a woman of 80 years or more with acute or convalescent COVID-19.

V and J are TRBV7-2 and TRBJ1-5; 10 bases agree with TRBD1. The CDR3 spans 15 residues. V gave up 3 bases and J gave up 2 bases; unmatched junction bases: 1. Germline CDR1 SGHTA, CDR2 FQGNSA. CDR3 loop: CASSFGTGGNQPQHF. The CDR3, as DNA: TGTGCCAGCAGCTTCGGGACAGGGGGCAATCAGCCCCAGCATTTT.

This rearrangement joins TRBV5-6 to TRBJ2-3; 8 bases are shared with TRBD1. CDR1 and CDR2 (germline): SGHDT, YYEEEE. V lost 4 bases to trimming and J lost 1 base; unmatched junction nucleotides: 5. The CDR3 is made up of 15 amino acids. CDR3 loop: CASSGTGRGTDTQYF. The CDR3 DNA follows: TGTGCCAGCAGCGGGACAGGAAGAGGCACAGATACGCAGTATTTT.

V usage is TRBV3-1 (or the pseudogene TRBV3-2) and J usage is TRBJ2-5, with a possible D match to TRBD2 (6 bases). V was shortened by 2 bases and J by 5 bases, with 18 bases between the two germline ends. This CDR3 is built from 16 residues. Germline assignment: CDR1 LGHDT and CDR2 YNNKEL (reference sequence). The CDR3 region is CASSQLANRAGETQYF. CDR3 nucleotide sequence: TGTGCCAGCAGCCAACTTGCGAATCGGGCGGGGGAGACCCAGTACTTC.

This chain joins TRBV4-3 and TRBJ2-1; 7 bases are shared with TRBD1. Per the germline V gene, CDR1 is LGHNA and CDR2 is YSLEER. CDR3 length: 14 amino acids. V lost 8 bases to trimming and J lost 5 bases; unmatched junction nucleotides: 9. CDR3 DNA sequence: TGCGCCAGCGGTCCCGGGACAGCGAACAATGAGCAGTTCTTC. Translating gives CASGPGTANNEQFF.

The rearrangement uses TRBV5-1 and TRBJ2-3; 11 bases align to TRBD2. Germline CDR1 reads SGHRS; CDR2 reads YFSETQ. J lost 4 bases, V lost 3 bases, and 4 bases had no gene match. The CDR3 is 15 residues long. For the CDR3, the DNA is TGCGCCAGCAGCTACACTAGCGGGAGACCAGATACGCAGTATTTT. This encodes CASSYTSGRPDTQYF.

This clone was recorded a few times. The chain recombines TRBV6-6 with TRBJ1-5; 8 bases line up with TRBD1. The V and J ends lost 6 bases and 6 bases, in that order; junction bases with no gene match: 7. From germline, CDR1 is MNHNY and CDR2 SVGAGI (reference sequence). This CDR3 spans 14 amino acids. The CDR3 nucleotides are TGTGCCAGCAGAACAGCAGGGGGCTCTCAGCCCCAGCATTTT. Its translation is CASRTAGGSQPQHF.

The chain recombines TRBV28 with TRBJ2-7, with TRBD1 identical over 7 bases. The CDR3 extends over 12 amino acids. With 10 bases clipped from V and 4 bases from J, the junction kept 7 bases outside the gene matches. Germline V gene sequence: CDR1 MDHEN, CDR2 SYDVKM. CDR3 nucleotides: TGTGCCACCCGACAGGGTAGTTACGAGCAGTACTTC. This gives the protein CATRQGSYEQYF.

The V and J genes are TRBV5-1 and TRBJ2-7; 7 nucleotides agree with TRBD1. V was clipped by 0 bases and J by 3 bases; unmatched bases: 6. Germline V lookup: CDR1 SGHRS, CDR2 YFSETQ. The CDR3 spans 15 residues. CDR3 protein: CASSLGGTARYEQYF. The CDR3 coding sequence is TGCGCCAGCAGCTTGGGGGGGACAGCGCGCTACGAGCAGTACTTC.

The chain employs TRBV4-2 and TRBJ1-4; D possibly corresponds to TRBD1 (6 bases). Germline loops: CDR1 LGHNA, CDR2 YNFKEQ. This CDR3 spans 13 amino acids. Trimming took 5 bases from V and 6 from J, leaving 10 bases between them. CDR3 DNA sequence: TGTGCCAGCAGCTCGGACAGTGATGAAAAACTGTTTTTT. Encoded protein: CASSSDSDEKLFF.

V is TRBV5-4 and J is TRBJ2-1; TRBD2 matches 12 bases. The CDR3 contains 18 residues. The junction had 8 bases not matched to a gene; V was cut back by 4 bases and J by 0 bases. Germline CDR1 and CDR2: SGHNT and YYREEE (reference sequence). Here the CDR3 reads CASSPTSGGESSYNEQFF. CDR3 in DNA: TGTGCCAGCAGCCCGACTAGCGGGGGCGAGAGCTCCTACAATGAGCAGTTCTTC.

The chain carries TRBV7-2 and TRBJ1-5; D is possibly TRBD1 (5 bases). Germline-derived CDR1 and CDR2 are SGHTA and FQGNSA. The CDR3 is 15 amino acids. Trimming stripped 1 base from V and 4 bases from J, with 11 bases between. CDR3 bases: TGTGCCAGCAGCTTAGGCGGGACGGTGAATCAGCCCCAGCATTTT. This encodes CASSLGGTVNQPQHF.

In this sample, this clone turned up once. The CDR3 DNA sequence: TGTGCCAGCAGCCAGGGGGGACTCTACGAGCAGTACTTC. Translating it yields CASSQGGLYEQYF. The chain combines TRBV7-2 with TRBJ2-7, with D perhaps matching TRBD1 (7 bases). This CDR3 region has 13 residues. V was clipped by 5 bases and J by 3 bases, with 11 bases between them. CDR1 and CDR2 from the germline V gene are SGHTA and FQGNSA.

The chain employs TRBV19 and TRBJ1-3, with 7 nucleotides matching TRBD1. This CDR3 comprises 17 residues. From germline, CDR1 is LNHDA and CDR2 SQIVND (reference sequence). Trimming removed 5 bases from V and 6 bases from J; junction bases left unmatched: 16. The CDR3 spells CASSPPPRTGLENTIYF. The CDR3 DNA follows: TGTGCCAGTAGTCCGCCCCCAAGGACAGGCCTGGAAAACACCATATATTTT.

The V gene is TRBV27, the J gene TRBJ2-2; D gene uncertain. In germline, CDR1 is MNHEY, CDR2 SMNVEV (reference sequence). The CDR3 loop spans 13 amino acids. Deletions cut 7 bases from V and 6 bases from J, with 12 bases between. CDR3 residues: CASKAYNSGELFF. CDR3 nucleotides: TGTGCCAGCAAAGCTTATAATTCCGGGGAGCTGTTTTTT.

DNA of the CDR3: TGTGCCAGCAAGGATCAGGACACTGAAGCTTTCTTT. Its translation is CASKDQDTEAFF. This chain uses TRBV28 with TRBJ1-1; D unclear. Trimming took 7 bases from V and 3 from J, leaving 9 bases between them. This CDR3 has 12 residues. Per germline, CDR1 MDHEN and CDR2 SYDVKM.

This sequence joins TRBV3-1 (or the pseudogene TRBV3-2) and TRBJ1-3; weak D call: TRBD1 (6 bases). Trimming pared 4 bases from V and 1 base from J, leaving 17 bases between. Germline V CDR1 and CDR2: LGHDT, YNNKEL (reference sequence). The CDR3 spans 17 residues. CDR3 protein: CASSLSGGGGSGNTIYF. As DNA, the CDR3 is TGTGCCAGCAGCCTGAGCGGGGGGGGCGGATCTGGAAACACCATATATTTT.

The CDR3 nucleotides read TGTGCCAGTAGTAATCCCGGGACAGCAAACACCGGGGAGCTGTTTTTT. Translating it yields CASSNPGTANTGELFF. The chain carries TRBV19 and TRBJ2-2; 7 bases line up with TRBD1. The trim removed 4 bases at V and 2 bases at J, leaving 7 bases unmatched. The CDR3 is made up of 16 amino acids. CDR1 is LNHDA, CDR2 SQIVND, per germline (reference sequence).

A few counts support this clone. The genes are TRBV18 and TRBJ1-4, with 8 bases fitting TRBD1. The CDR3 length is 15 residues. With V trimmed by 3 bases and J by 7 bases, 7 bases remained unmatched. Germline V lookup: CDR1 KGHSH, CDR2 LQKENI. Written as DNA, the CDR3 is TGTGCCAGCTCACCGAGGGACAGGATCACTGAAAAACTGTTTTTT. It encodes CASSPRDRITEKLFF.

The V and J genes are TRBV6-5 and TRBJ2-7; weak D call: TRBD2 (7 bases). The CDR3 covers 13 residues. With 6 bases removed from V and 6 bases from J, the gap between germline ends came to 15 bases. From germline, CDR1 is MNHEY and CDR2 SVGAGI. The CDR3 bases are TGTGCCAGCAGAGGCCGGGGGGCTGGCGAGCAGTACTTC. It encodes CASRGRGAGEQYF.

This clone has just one count. The chain uses TRBV6-7 and TRBJ2-4; TRBD1 matches at 8 bases. TRBV6-7 is noted as an ORF with a role that remains uncertain. CDR3 length: 18 residues. With 0 bases clipped from V and 0 bases from J, the junction kept 7 bases outside the gene matches. The CDR3: CASSYSGTGELAKNIQYF. Here the CDR3 DNA reads TGTGCCAGCAGTTACTCAGGGACAGGCGAGCTAGCCAAAAACATTCAGTACTTC.

Points on this clone: An end of the junction does not agree with germline; a read error may underlie this. The V call is TRBV7-7, the J call TRBJ2-5, with TRBD1 as a possible D gene (6 bases). CDR3 length: 13 amino acids. CDR1 is SSHAT and CDR2 is FNYEAQ in the germline V gene (reference sequence). The DNA for the CDR3 is TGTGCTAGCAGCACTGACAGGCAAGAGACCCAGTACTTC. It yields the protein CASSTDRQETQYF.

Only one count was recorded for this clone. The rearrangement joins TRBV2 to TRBJ2-7, with 7 bases fitting TRBD1. CDR1 and CDR2 (germline): SNHLY, FYNNEI. The CDR3 extends over 12 amino acids. Losses at the gene ends were 11 bases for V and 6 bases for J; bases not matched to a gene: 10. The CDR3 region has the DNA TGTGCCTACAGGGGAAGAGCGGTCGAGCAGTACTTC. Translating it yields CAYRGRAVEQYF.